A single sample gave rise to the 27 T cell receptor beta chains below, sequenced in a study of CD8+ T cells in alopecia areata. Investigators isolated RNA and reverse transcribed it into cDNA to act as the sequencing template. Method: immunoSEQ multiplex PCR; TCRdb's copy keeps in-frame clones and lacks some. The table lists roughly 210,000 clones, less than 50% of them singletons. Treatment specified: oral pan-JAK inhibitor, 5-10 mg twice daily. The source was CD4+ T cells sorted from blood, collected at approximately week 36, from a patient treated with tofacitinib. Receptors were obtained from a human donor with alopecia areata.

This chain connects TRBV18 to TRBJ2-1; TRBD2 matches 8 bases. V gave up 9 bases and J gave up 2 bases; unmatched junction bases: 9. The CDR3 covers 15 residues. Germline-derived CDR1 and CDR2 are KGHSH and LQKENI. The CDR3 nucleotides read TGTGCCAGTCGCGCGGGGGGAGCGGCCTACAATGAGCAGTTCTTC. Its translation: CASRAGGAAYNEQFF.

The chain employs TRBV6-5 and TRBJ2-7; D is ambiguous. Germline loops: CDR1 MNHEY, CDR2 SVGAGI. Trimming left V 2 bases short and J 0 bases short, with 8 bases between. This CDR3 spans 14 amino acids. CDR3 sequence (DNA): TGTGCCAGCAGTTACGGCAGATACTCCTACGAGCAGTACTTC. Protein: CASSYGRYSYEQYF.

This chain connects TRBV29-1 to TRBJ1-2, with D perhaps TRBD1 (5 bases). The V end was cut by 6 bases, the J end by 8 bases, with 13 bases between. The V gene's germline CDR1 is SQVTM and CDR2 ANQGSEA. This CDR3 is 11 amino acids long. The CDR3 DNA reads TGCAGCGTGGGGACGGTGAACGGCTACACCTTC. Protein sequence: CSVGTVNGYTF.

This clone was found a few times. This chain connects TRBV29-1 to TRBJ2-5; TRBD2 matches at 9 bases. Germline CDR1 SQVTM, CDR2 ANQGSEA. This CDR3 spans 12 amino acids. V was clipped by 7 bases and J by 2 bases; unmatched bases: 2. This chain's CDR3 is CSGGGGQETQYF. In nucleotides, the CDR3 is TGCAGCGGCGGGGGGGGTCAAGAGACCCAGTACTTC.

J is TRBJ2-1 and V is TRBV5-1; unclear D gene. V was pared by 0 bases and J by 9 bases, with 10 bases between. The CDR3 is 13 amino acids. The germline CDR1 and CDR2 sequences are SGHRS and YFSETQ. CDR3 in DNA: TGCGCCAGCAGCTTGGTAGTAGATGGTGAGCAGTTCTTC. Protein product: CASSLVVDGEQFF.

The rearrangement links TRBV5-1 to TRBJ2-4; D ambiguous. V was clipped by 0 bases and J by 11 bases, with 15 bases between them. Germline values: CDR1 SGHRS, CDR2 YFSETQ. The CDR3 totals 14 residues. The DNA for the CDR3 is TGCGCCAGCAGCTTGGCCGAGCGAGCGCCGGTTCAGTACTTC. This codes for CASSLAERAPVQYF. Using reference TRBV5-1 and TRBJ2-4 for the parts outside the CDR3, the full variable domain is KAGVTQTPRYLIKTRGQQVTLSCSPISGHRSVSWYQQTPGQGLQFLFEYFSETQRNKGNFPGRFSGRQFSNSRSEMNVSTLELGDSALYLCASSLAERAPVQYFGAGTRLSVL.

This clone occurred a few times. The rearrangement links TRBV29-1 to TRBJ2-1; 7 positions agree with TRBD1. In germline, CDR1 is SQVTM, CDR2 ANQGSEA. Losses at the gene ends were 7 bases for V and 4 bases for J; bases not matched to a gene: 10. The CDR3 sequence is 14 residues long. The CDR3 region has the DNA TGCAGCGCCACCACAGGGGCCTTATACAATGAGCAGTTCTTC. Its translation is CSATTGALYNEQFF.

This chain links TRBV30 with TRBJ2-6; D gene uncertain. The germline V gene has CDR1 GTSNPN and CDR2 SVGIG (reference sequence). V was trimmed by 4 bases and J by 4 bases, leaving 11 bases between them. The CDR3 runs 14 residues. CDR3 nucleotide sequence: TGTGCCTGGACCTATCGATCCGGGGCCAACGTCCTGACTTTC. Translated: CAWTYRSGANVLTF.

This chain joins TRBV9 and TRBJ2-3; 7 bases line up with TRBD2. Germline CDR1 SGDLS, CDR2 YYNGEE. The CDR3 consists of 16 residues. Trimming took 3 bases from V and 5 from J; bases not matched to a gene: 12. The CDR3 is CASSAEILAARDTQYF. The DNA of the CDR3 is TGTGCCAGCAGCGCCGAGATTCTAGCGGCTCGAGATACGCAGTATTTT.

This clone was seen a handful of times. The genes are TRBV4-1 and TRBJ2-7; possibly TRBD1 for D (5 bases). V shed 2 bases and J shed 2 bases, with 13 bases lying between them. This CDR3 is built from 15 residues. Germline CDR1 MGHRA, CDR2 YSYEKL. CDR3 amino acids: CASSQLGAGTYEQYF. In nucleotides, the CDR3 is TGCGCCAGCAGCCAACTCGGTGCAGGGACCTACGAGCAGTACTTC.

In regard to this clone: This CDR3 is also generated by other DNA sequences in the sample. The chain is built from TRBV30 and TRBJ1-2, with D possibly TRBD1 on 5 matching bases. There are 12 residues in the CDR3. In germline, CDR1 is GTSNPN, CDR2 SVGIG (reference sequence). Trimming pared 2 bases from V and 8 bases from J, leaving 12 bases between. The CDR3 DNA is TGTGCCTGGAGTCCGCAGGGTAACGGCTACACCTTC. It translates to CAWSPQGNGYTF. The full variable domain, with the rest looked up from reference TRBV30 and TRBJ1-2, is SQTIHQWPATLVQPVGSPLSLECTVEGTSNPNLYWYRQAAGRGLQLLFYSVGIGQISSEVPQNLSASRPQDRQFILSSKKLLLSDSGFYLCAWSPQGNGYTFGSGTRLTVV.

The rearrangement uses TRBV11-2 and TRBJ1-2, with D tentatively TRBD1 (6 bases). V was cut by 4 bases and J by 4 bases, with 13 bases left in between. Looked up from germline, CDR1 is SGHAT and CDR2 is FQNNGV. The CDR3 extends over 14 amino acids. The CDR3 loop is CASSWGGSPYGYTF. The DNA of the CDR3 is TGTGCCAGCAGCTGGGGGGGCAGCCCCTATGGCTACACCTTC.

This clone has just a few counts. V and J are TRBV19 and TRBJ1-5, with no clear D. The germline V gene encodes CDR1 LNHDA and CDR2 SQIVND (reference sequence). The V end lost 5 bases, the J end lost 2 bases, and 7 bases lay between the germline ends. The CDR3 has 13 residues. As DNA, the CDR3 is TGTGCCAGTAGTGCCTCAGGCAATCAGCCCCAGCATTTT. This translates into CASSASGNQPQHF.

The rearrangement links TRBV9 to TRBJ2-7; 9 bases fit TRBD1. In germline, CDR1 is SGDLS, CDR2 YYNGEE. The CDR3 totals 13 residues. V shed 0 bases and J 6 bases; nucleotides not matched to a gene: 1. The CDR3 loop is CASSVGTGVEQYF. In DNA form, the CDR3 reads TGTGCCAGCAGCGTAGGGACAGGGGTCGAGCAGTACTTC.

The chain carries TRBV4-2 and TRBJ2-5; perhaps TRBD1 as D (7 bases). Germline CDR1 and CDR2: LGHNA and YNFKEQ. V shed 1 base and J shed 5 bases, with 17 bases lying between them. This CDR3 is 16 amino acids long. The CDR3 sequence is CASSQGRAGQTETQYF. CDR3 nucleotides: TGTGCCAGCAGCCAAGGGCGCGCGGGACAGACGGAGACCCAGTACTTC.

The rearrangement joins TRBV14 to TRBJ2-7; TRBD2 aligns across 10 bases. The V and J ends lost 2 bases and 5 bases, in that order; junction bases with no gene match: 6. This CDR3 has 15 amino acids. Germline V gene lookup returns CDR1 SGHDN and CDR2 FVKESK. CDR3 protein: CASSQSSGSQNEQYF. The CDR3 coding sequence is TGTGCCAGCAGCCAATCTAGCGGGAGTCAGAACGAGCAGTACTTC.

This rearrangement joins TRBV9 to TRBJ2-3; TRBD1 matches at 8 bases. Germline trimming cut 3 bases from V and 1 base from J; bases unmatched to any gene: 1. CDR3 length equals 14 residues. Germline V lookup: CDR1 SGDLS, CDR2 YYNGEE. The CDR3 DNA reads as TGTGCCAGCAGCGAGGGACAGGGCACAGATACGCAGTATTTT. It translates to CASSEGQGTDTQYF.

The chain combines TRBV29-1 with TRBJ1-2, with 9 bases that match TRBD1. V dropped 7 bases and J dropped 0; count of bases not matched to a gene: 3. This CDR3 spans 13 amino acids. The germline V gene encodes CDR1 SQVTM and CDR2 ANQGSEA. CDR3 protein: CSARQGANYGYTF. CDR3 in DNA: TGCAGCGCCCGACAGGGGGCTAACTATGGCTACACCTTC.

This clone came up a few times. V is TRBV25-1 and J is TRBJ1-2; D uncertain. Germline V CDR1 and CDR2: MGHDK, SYGVNS. Between the trimmed V and J ends, which lost 5 bases and 8 bases, there was a span of 12 bases. The CDR3 runs 12 residues. CDR3 nucleotides: TGTGCCAGCAGTTCCGGGGAAGGCGGCTACACCTTC. It specifies CASSSGEGGYTF.

This clone was seen a few times. The identical CDR3 is also encoded by other nucleotide sequences in the sample. The rearrangement joins TRBV5-1 to TRBJ2-3; TRBD2 matches 10 bases. Germline values: CDR1 SGHRS, CDR2 YFSETQ. The length of the CDR3 is 16 residues. Germline trimming cut 0 bases from V and 2 bases from J; bases unmatched to any gene: 3. In nucleotides, the CDR3 is TGCGCCAGCAGCTTGGGGCTAGCGGGAGCCACAGATACGCAGTATTTT. Translated: CASSLGLAGATDTQYF.

The table lists this clone with many counts. Here the CDR3 reads CASSPGEVWTDTQYF. In DNA, the CDR3 is TGTGCCAGCAGCCCCGGGGAGGTTTGGACAGATACGCAGTATTTT. J is TRBJ2-3 and V is TRBV11-2; D may be TRBD2 (6 bases). Trimming removed 5 bases from V and 3 bases from J, with 15 bases in between. Germline V lookup: CDR1 SGHAT, CDR2 FQNNGV. The CDR3 is made up of 15 amino acids.

The V gene is TRBV19, the J gene TRBJ1-1; D remains ambiguous. Between the trimmed V and J ends, which lost 5 bases and 2 bases, there was a span of 12 bases. Germline values: CDR1 LNHDA, CDR2 SQIVND (reference sequence). The CDR3 covers 14 residues. In nucleotides, the CDR3 is TGTGCCAGTAGTTTTTTGGGCTTAAACACTGAAGCTTTCTTT. As protein: CASSFLGLNTEAFF.

This chain connects TRBV29-1 to TRBJ1-1, with 9 nucleotides matching TRBD1. The CDR3 runs to 15 residues. With 7 bases clipped from V and 4 bases from J, the junction kept 13 bases outside the gene matches. CDR1 is SQVTM and CDR2 is ANQGSEA in the germline V gene. CDR3 DNA sequence: TGCAGCGGGGGACAGGGAGACCCTCGAGGCACTGAAGCTTTCTTT. Its protein is CSGGQGDPRGTEAFF.

This clone has just a few counts. V usage is TRBV4-1 and J usage is TRBJ2-6, with TRBD1 as a possible D gene (5 bases). The V gene lost 6 bases and the J gene lost 2 bases, with 11 bases spanning the gap. Per germline, CDR1 MGHRA and CDR2 YSYEKL. The CDR3 is 15 residues long. The DNA for the CDR3 is TGCGCCAGCAGGGGGCGAAATGCTGGGGCCAACGTCCTGACTTTC. Translated, it gives CASRGRNAGANVLTF.

Turning to this clone: A read error is likely, as this CDR3 ends without the conserved phenylalanine or tryptophan. The chain combines TRBV29-1 with TRBJ2-7, with D perhaps matching TRBD1 (6 bases). Between the trimmed V and J ends, which lost 5 bases and 5 bases, there was a span of 13 bases. The CDR3 has 12 amino acids. CDR1 and CDR2 from the germline V gene are SQVTM and ANQGSEA. CDR3 nucleotides: TGCAGCGTTACCGAAGGGGGTCACGAGCAGTACCTC. Translation: CSVTEGGHEQYL.

The gene calls are TRBV7-2 and TRBJ2-4, with 9 bases lining up with TRBD1. The V gene end was trimmed by 6 bases and the J gene end by 1 base; junction bases not matched to a gene: 7. The CDR3 is made up of 16 amino acids. Per the germline V gene, CDR1 is SGHTA and CDR2 is FQGNSA. For the CDR3, the DNA is TGTGCCAGCAGTATGGGGACAGGGACGGCCAAAAACATTCAGTACTTC. Its protein is CASSMGTGTAKNIQYF.

This chain joins TRBV5-1 and TRBJ2-1; 9 bases fit TRBD2. With 2 bases clipped from V and 0 bases from J, the junction kept 0 bases outside the gene matches. The CDR3 runs to 15 residues. The germline V gene encodes CDR1 SGHRS and CDR2 YFSETQ. The CDR3 protein is CASSLLAGSYNEQFF. CDR3 sequence (DNA): TGCGCCAGCAGCTTACTAGCGGGCTCCTACAATGAGCAGTTCTTC.